These 9 T cell receptor beta chains originate from one sample sequenced in a study of T cell responses to AZD1222 COVID-19 vaccine. Here immunoSEQ multiplex PCR was the method, and the copy in TCRdb shows in-frame clones only, minus some. The repertoire consists of about 170,000 clones, with 90% to 95% occurring once and the leading ten covering 3% to 5%. The sequenced sample was peripheral blood, obtained on day 0 of AZD1222 vaccination. These receptors all stem from an adult in good health.

The CDR3 DNA follows: TGTGCCAGCAGAGGTCCGGTGGTCTCAGATACGCAGTATTTT. Translating gives CASRGPVVSDTQYF. The chain recombines TRBV6-5 with TRBJ2-3; D unclear. V shed 6 bases and J shed 4 bases, with 14 bases lying between them. The CDR3 is 14 residues long. CDR1 MNHEY and CDR2 SVGAGI come from the germline V gene.

The genes are TRBV27 and TRBJ1-2; TRBD1 matches 7 bases. CDR3 length: 15 amino acids. The junction had 13 bases not matched to a gene; V was cut back by 8 bases and J by 4 bases. The germline gives CDR1 MNHEY, CDR2 SMNVEV (reference sequence). CDR3 nucleotides: TGTGCCAGCGCAATATCAGGGACAGTAGGCTATGGCTACACCTTC. It encodes CASAISGTVGYGYTF.

The chain uses TRBV4-1 and TRBJ2-4; D could derive from TRBD1 or TRBD2 (6 bases each). Germline V gene data show CDR1 as MGHRA and CDR2 as YSYEKL. This CDR3 contains 15 residues. Trimming shortened V by 4 bases and J by 5 bases, and 15 bases separated the two germline ends. The CDR3 nucleotides read TGCGCCAGCAGCCTACAAAGGAGGGGGGAAAACATTCAGTACTTC. Its translation is CASSLQRRGENIQYF.

The chain recombines TRBV11-1 with TRBJ2-7, with no clear D. Trimming pared 4 bases from V and 6 bases from J, leaving 19 bases between. The CDR3 is 15 amino acids. Per the germline V gene, CDR1 is SGHAT and CDR2 is FQDESV (reference sequence). The CDR3 nucleotides read TGTGCCAGCAGCTCGCGGCCTGTGGACCCGTCCGAGCAGTACTTC. It yields the protein CASSSRPVDPSEQYF.

The chain employs TRBV3-1 (or the pseudogene TRBV3-2) and TRBJ2-1; TRBD2 matches at 8 bases. With V trimmed by 6 bases and J by 7 bases, 8 bases remained unmatched. Germline V CDR1 and CDR2: LGHDT, YNNKEL (reference sequence). CDR3 size: 14 residues. This chain's CDR3 is CASSPGLVVNEQFF. In nucleotides, the CDR3 is TGTGCCAGCAGTCCGGGACTAGTAGTAAATGAGCAGTTCTTC.

CDR3 residues: CASSQGTAEAFF. For the CDR3, the DNA is TGTGCCAGCAGCCAAGGGACAGCTGAAGCTTTCTTT. This chain links TRBV3-1 (or the pseudogene TRBV3-2) with TRBJ1-1, with D perhaps matching TRBD1 (6 bases). The ends were cut back, 1 base at V and 6 bases at J, with 6 bases in the middle. This CDR3 spans 12 amino acids. CDR1 is LGHDT, CDR2 YNNKEL, per germline (reference sequence).

The chain's CDR3 is CASSRSPQQETQYF. The CDR3 coding sequence is TGTGCCAGCAGTCGCTCCCCCCAACAAGAGACCCAGTACTTC. The J gene is TRBJ2-5, the V gene TRBV6-5; no clear D. Germline values: CDR1 MNHEY, CDR2 SVGAGI. Trimming shortened V by 5 bases and J by 2 bases, and 12 bases separated the two germline ends. This CDR3 region has 14 residues.

The chain couples TRBV18 to TRBJ1-5, with a possible D match to TRBD1 (5 bases). V lost 3 bases, J lost 4 bases, and 13 bases lay in between. CDR1 and CDR2 (germline): KGHSH, LQKENI. This CDR3 region has 15 residues. The CDR3 region is CASSPAQGGNQPQHF. DNA of the CDR3: TGTGCCAGCTCACCCGCCCAGGGAGGAAATCAGCCCCAGCATTTT.

The genes are TRBV5-1 and TRBJ2-3; D call uncertain. The ends were cut back, 3 bases at V and 7 bases at J, with 15 bases in the middle. Germline loops: CDR1 SGHRS, CDR2 YFSETQ. The CDR3 contains 14 residues. CDR3 nucleotide sequence: TGCGCCAGCAGCTCGAAGCCGCCGGAATATACGCAGTATTTT. This encodes CASSSKPPEYTQYF. Full variable domain (outside the CDR3, taken from reference TRBV5-1 and TRBJ2-3): KAGVTQTPRYLIKTRGQQVTLSCSPISGHRSVSWYQQTPGQGLQFLFEYFSETQRNKGNFPGRFSGRQFSNSRSEMNVSTLELGDSALYLCASSSKPPEYTQYFGPGTRLTVL.